This T cell receptor (beta chain) originates from a study of T-cell reconstitution after alpha-beta-depleted transplantation in children listed by TCRdb under 2016. With respect to the entire study: Using TCR repertoire profiling, the study quantitatively followed how T-cell immune reconstitution unfolded in children after TCRalphabeta/CD19-depleted allogeneic hematopoietic cell transplantation.

Libraries were prepared through PCR. Instrument on record: Illumina HiSeq 2500. To normalize quantification of the TCRbeta repertoire, the TCR libraries were built with molecular barcoding that relied on unique molecular identifiers. TCRdb cleaned the public reads at Q25 with fastp, built clones with MiXCR and kept in-frame beta chains. Rows are combined by CDR3 protein, so each entry shows the most common genes and DNA. The sample table shows 600,000 to 700,000 distinct CDR3 sequences, and approximately 17% are seen once. The ten largest make up 1.1% of the sample. Compared with germline, V lacks 2 bases and J lacks 3 bases; bases without a gene match: 5. The germline V gene encodes CDR1 SGHRS and CDR2 YFSETQ. The CDR3, cysteine through phenylalanine, is 14 amino acids long. Just CDR3 DNA is preserved here, 42 bases in frame from base 1. This clonotype was detected many times. The target of this receptor is not known. The sample holds no much larger clone one base away, and base qualities are not on file.

The rearrangement combines TRBV5-1 with TRBJ2-7, and 7 junctional nucleotides match TRBD1. The receptor comes from a human donor who donated a stem cell graft to a child with acute myeloid leukemia. This specimen consisted of PBMCs from the stem cell graft donor, obtained from the stem cell graft. The DNA sequence is given as TGCGCCAGCAGCTTAAACCGACAGGGCTACGAGCAGTACTTC. This sequence encodes CASSLNRQGYEQYF.